Shown below are 3 T cell receptor beta chains from a single sample sequenced in a study of T cell clones after liver transplantation. Produced via immunoSEQ multiplex PCR; TCRdb's table is partial and in-frame only. Of about 74,000 clones in the sample, approximately 80% were seen once. The sequencing used CD4+ T cells from blood, collected before liver transplant. All receptors derive from a human donor who received a liver transplant.

The chain joins TRBV20-1 to TRBJ1-1; 7 nucleotides agree with TRBD1. The CDR3 length is 11 residues. CDR1 and CDR2 (germline): DFQATT, SNEGSKA (reference sequence). DNA of the CDR3: TGCAGAGTAGACAGGGTACCTGAAGCTTTCTTT. Protein: CRVDRVPEAFF.

This clone occurred a few times. The chain links TRBV28 to TRBJ2-1; the D is unclear. This CDR3 has 12 amino acids. Germline assignment: CDR1 MDHEN and CDR2 SYDVKM. Trimming removed 6 bases from V and 3 bases from J, with 6 bases in between. CDR3 protein: CASSTNYNEQFF. The DNA of the CDR3 is TGTGCCAGCAGCACGAACTACAATGAGCAGTTCTTC.

The CDR3 coding sequence is TGTGCCAGTAGTGAATACGGGAGAGGTGCCAAAAACATTCAGTACTTC. It specifies CASSEYGRGAKNIQYF. This chain joins TRBV19 and TRBJ2-4; perhaps TRBD2 as D (6 bases). The CDR3 loop spans 16 amino acids. Germline CDR1 LNHDA, CDR2 SQIVND (reference sequence). V was pared by 5 bases and J by 1 base, with 15 bases between.